These T cell receptor beta chains were read from a single sample in a study of T cell responses to AZD1222 COVID-19 vaccine. TCRdb's table, derived via immunoSEQ multiplex PCR, lists solely in-frame clones and lacks some. The sample lists 120,000 or so clones, approximately 80% occurring once. This specimen consisted of peripheral blood, obtained 28 days after the second AZD1222 dose. Receptor source: an adult who received the AZD1222 COVID-19 vaccine. Both conserved end residues are part of each CDR3. D genes are given only for firm matches. Some rows have no size entry. The others give once, few or many, or a class for an expanded clone.

v_call,d_call,clone_size,j_call,cdr3_nt,cdr3_aa
TRBV18,TRBD1,.,TRBJ2-4,TGTGCCAGCTCACCCGAGGGACAGGGGACCAAAAACATTCAGTACTTC,CASSPEGQGTKNIQYF
TRBV3-1/TRBV3-2,.,.,TRBJ1-2,TGTGCCAGCAGCCAAGACCCCAACCCCTACTATGGCTACACCTTC,CASSQDPNPYYGYTF
TRBV11-2,.,.,TRBJ2-3,TGTGCCAGCAGCTTATCCGAACACGCGGATACGCAGTATTTT,CASSLSEHADTQYF
TRBV21-1,.,.,TRBJ2-1,TGTGCCAGCACCCCCGGGGGGGGAAGGCTTGTAGAGTTCTTC,CASTPGGGRLVEFF
TRBV15,.,many,TRBJ1-2,TGTGCCACCAGCAGAGATACTCAGGGGAGTTATGGCTACACCTTC,CATSRDTQGSYGYTF
TRBV2,.,.,TRBJ1-2,TGTGCCAGCAGCCCGAACGGTGGGGGGGAACGGGGCTACACCTTC,CASSPNGGGERGYTF
TRBV12-3/TRBV12-4,.,.,TRBJ2-1,TGTGCCAGCAGGGAAAGCTCCTACAATGAGCAGTTCTTC,CASRESSYNEQFF
TRBV7-3,.,few,TRBJ2-3,TGTGCCAGCAGCTTTACGAACGGGTACGATACGCAGTATTTT,CASSFTNGYDTQYF
TRBV6-2/TRBV6-3,TRBD1,.,TRBJ1-1,TGTGCCAGCAGTTTTGTCGGACAGGGGGGCACTGAAGCTTTCTTT,CASSFVGQGGTEAFF
TRBV14,.,.,TRBJ2-5,TGTGCCAGCAGCCGGGGAACAGGGAAGGGGCAAGAGACCCAGTACTTC,CASSRGTGKGQETQYF
TRBV19,.,.,TRBJ1-5,TGTGCCAGTAGTATAGATCGGGGGGCGGGCAATCAGCCCCAGCATTTT,CASSIDRGAGNQPQHF
TRBV28,.,.,TRBJ1-5,TGTGCCAGCAGTTTAGAGGCGTTACAGTCAGCCCAGCATTTT,CASSLEALQSAQHF
TRBV30,.,.,TRBJ1-3,TGTGCCTGGAGTGTACTCGCCGGGAGAACTGGAAACACCATATATTTT,CAWSVLAGRTGNTIYF
TRBV5-1,.,.,TRBJ2-1,TGCGCCAGCAGCTTGGACCCCGGGAATGAGCAGTTCTTC,CASSLDPGNEQFF
TRBV18,.,.,TRBJ2-5,TGTGCCAGCTCACCTTCCCCCGCGCGGGCAGGGGAAGAGACCCAGTACTTC,CASSPSPARAGEETQYF
TRBV6-2/TRBV6-3,.,.,TRBJ2-7,TGTGCCAGCAGTTCCAACGGAAGAAGTGGTGACGAGCAGTACTTC,CASSSNGRSGDEQYF
TRBV11-2,.,.,TRBJ1-1,TGTGCCAGCAGCTTGGTCGGGATGGGGACTGAAGCTTTCTTT,CASSLVGMGTEAFF
TRBV6-2/TRBV6-3,.,.,TRBJ1-1,TGTGCCAGCAGTTCTCGGACAGACCCGCGGGGAGCTTTCTTT,CASSSRTDPRGAFF
TRBV3-1/TRBV3-2,.,.,TRBJ2-5,TGTGCCAGCAGCCAAGATATCCCGGCTTGGGGGGCCCAGTACTTC,CASSQDIPAWGAQYF
TRBV6-5,TRBD2,.,TRBJ2-7,TGTGCCGCCACTAGCGGGGGGGCGGGAGAGCAGTACTTC,CAATSGGAGEQYF
TRBV2,.,.,TRBJ1-2,TGTGCCAGCATATTGGCAGGGGATGGCTACACCTTC,CASILAGDGYTF
TRBV7-9,.,.,TRBJ2-3,TGTGCCAGCAGCAGCAGGACCACAGATACGCAGTATTTT,CASSSRTTDTQYF
TRBV5-4,.,few,TRBJ1-6,TGTGCCAGCAGCTTGGCCGGGACGGGGAATTCACCCCTCCACTTT,CASSLAGTGNSPLHF
TRBV27,TRBD2,once,TRBJ2-3,TGTGCCAGCAGTTTACCAGCGGGGGTATGGAGCACAGATACGCAGTATTTT,CASSLPAGVWSTDTQYF
TRBV2,.,few,TRBJ1-2,TGTGCCAGCAGTGAAGGGACCGCTTTATATGGCTACACCTTC,CASSEGTALYGYTF
TRBV6-5,TRBD1,.,TRBJ2-7,TGTGCCAGCAGACGACAGGGCTCCTACGAGCAGTACTTC,CASRRQGSYEQYF
TRBV5-1,TRBD1,.,TRBJ1-6,TGCGCCAGCAGCTTACAGGGGGCTCAGTCACCCCTCCACTTT,CASSLQGAQSPLHF
TRBV19,TRBD1,.,TRBJ1-2,TGTGCCAGTAGTATAGAGACAGGGGGTAACTATGGCTACACCTTC,CASSIETGGNYGYTF
TRBV7-9,.,.,TRBJ1-3,TGTGCCAGCAGCGAAGCCCAGACAGGCGGAAACACCATATATTTT,CASSEAQTGGNTIYF
TRBV7-9,.,.,TRBJ1-1,TGTGCCAGCAGCCCTCAAATTGAAGCTTTCTTT,CASSPQIEAFF
TRBV7-9,TRBD1,few,TRBJ2-7,TGTGCCAGCAGCCGCACAGACAGGGCCTACGAGCAGTACTTC,CASSRTDRAYEQYF
TRBV11-2,.,.,TRBJ1-4,TGTGCCAGCAGCGCGGGTCCCTTAACCCCAGAGGGGAAACTGTTTTTT,CASSAGPLTPEGKLFF
TRBV27,.,once,TRBJ1-5,TGTGCCAGCAAACTTTCTGGGAGCAATCAGCCCCAGCATTTT,CASKLSGSNQPQHF
TRBV7-2,.,.,TRBJ1-1,TGTGCCAGCAGCTTGGACGGTTTGAACACTGAAGCTTTCTTT,CASSLDGLNTEAFF
TRBV5-8,.,.,TRBJ2-3,TGTGCCAGCAGCCGTGTAGGGCCCATGGATACGCAGTATTTT,CASSRVGPMDTQYF
TRBV15,.,once,TRBJ2-5,TGTGCCACCAGCAGAGCTAGGGAAGAGACCCAGTACTTC,CATSRAREETQYF
TRBV13,TRBD1,.,TRBJ2-2,TGTGCCAGTCGCCGACAGGGGAATCACGGGGAGCTGTTTTTT,CASRRQGNHGELFF
TRBV20-1,.,once,TRBJ1-5,TGCAGTGCTAGTCGGCTTAAGGGGAATAGCAATCAGCCCCAGCATTTT,CSASRLKGNSNQPQHF
TRBV15,.,.,TRBJ1-5,TGTGCCACCAGCAGAGATACCGGGAGCAATCAGCCCCAGCATTTT,CATSRDTGSNQPQHF
TRBV11-3,.,few,TRBJ2-3,TGTGCCAGCAGCTTAGGAGATACGCAGTATTTT,CASSLGDTQYF
TRBV15,.,.,TRBJ2-3,TGTGCCACCAGCAGAGAACCGACGGTCAGCACAGATACGCAGTATTTT,CATSREPTVSTDTQYF
TRBV7-2,TRBD1,once,TRBJ2-7,TGTGCCAGCAGCTATGCAGGGGGCGACTACGAGCAGTACTTC,CASSYAGGDYEQYF
TRBV28,TRBD2,.,TRBJ2-5,TGTGCCAGCACCCCCGGGACTAGCCCCGGTCCAGAGACCCAGTACTTC,CASTPGTSPGPETQYF
TRBV19,TRBD1,.,TRBJ2-7,TGTGCCAGTAGTATTAGGGACAGGCCCTACGAGCAGTACTTC,CASSIRDRPYEQYF
TRBV30,.,.,TRBJ1-5,TGTGCCTGGAGTGAAGGGATGGGGAGGCAGCCCCAGCATTTT,CAWSEGMGRQPQHF
TRBV5-4,.,.,TRBJ2-6,TGTGCCAGCCTCCCAGGCGTCGCTGGGGCCAACGTCCTGACTTTC,CASLPGVAGANVLTF